Listed here are 19 T cell receptor beta chains from one sample, sequenced in a study of cytomegalovirus exposure and HLA in healthy donors. PCR involved 60 Vbeta and 13 Jbeta primers. This table comes from immunoSEQ multiplex PCR, and its TCRdb copy is limited to in-frame clones, with some not included. The table includes around 150,000 clones, 60% to 80% detected once. The sequenced sample consisted of PBMCs. Every receptor here comes from a woman between 50 and 59 years old in good health and CMV-seropositive.

This clone was detected once. The chain links TRBV6-1 to TRBJ1-5; the match to TRBD1 covers 7 bases. This CDR3 comprises 16 residues. Looked up from germline, CDR1 is MNHNS and CDR2 is SASEGT. After removal of 3 bases from V and 1 base from J, the junction contained 6 bases not matched to a gene. The CDR3 DNA sequence: TGTGCCAGCAGTGACCCGACAGGGTTAAGCAATCAGCCCCAGCATTTT. Translation gives CASSDPTGLSNQPQHF.

The chain combines TRBV7-9 with TRBJ1-4, with D maybe TRBD1 (6 bases). Trimming took 4 bases from V and 5 from J, leaving 20 bases between them. CDR1 is SEHNR, CDR2 FQNEAQ, per germline (reference sequence). The CDR3 spans 17 residues. The CDR3 DNA is TGTGCCAGCAGCTACGCTAGCGGGACACGGCGAAATGAAAAACTGTTTTTT. Translating gives CASSYASGTRRNEKLFF.

This clone has only one observation. The CDR3 here is CSVESPVLAGTRSEQFF. CDR3 DNA: TGCAGCGTTGAGTCTCCCGTTTTAGCAGGGACAAGGAGTGAGCAGTTCTTC. V gene TRBV29-1 combines with J gene TRBJ2-1; perhaps TRBD1 as D (6 bases). Trimming left V 3 bases short and J 9 bases short, with 27 bases between. The CDR3 is 17 amino acids. Germline CDR1 SQVTM, CDR2 ANQGSEA.

V is TRBV7-2 and J is TRBJ2-7; 13 bases line up with TRBD2. There are 15 residues in the CDR3. The germline CDR1 and CDR2 sequences are SGHTA and FQGNSA. The V and J ends lost 5 bases and 1 base, in that order; junction bases with no gene match: 2. In DNA, the CDR3 is TGTGCCAGCAGCCTGACTAGCGGGGGGTCCTACGAGCAGTACTTC. It specifies CASSLTSGGSYEQYF.

The chain couples TRBV18 to TRBJ2-3, with a weak D call TRBD2 (6 bases). V lost 4 bases and J 2 bases, leaving 13 bases between the germline ends. The CDR3 contains 15 residues. The germline V gene encodes CDR1 KGHSH and CDR2 LQKENI. CDR3 residues: CASSRASRDTDTQYF. The CDR3 DNA is TGTGCCAGCTCACGTGCGTCGCGGGACACAGATACGCAGTATTTT. Full variable domain (missing parts from reference TRBV18 and TRBJ2-3): NAGVMQNPRHLVRRRGQEARLRCSPMKGHSHVYWYRQLPEEGLKFMVYLQKENIIDESGMPKERFSAEFPKEGPSILRIQQVVRGDSAAYFCASSRASRDTDTQYFGPGTRLTVL.

This chain links TRBV7-9 with TRBJ1-2; 12 nucleotides agree with TRBD1. This CDR3 has 15 amino acids. The germline gives CDR1 SEHNR, CDR2 FQNEAQ (reference sequence). J gave up 3 bases and V 4 bases, and 3 bases lay outside the gene matches. Here the CDR3 DNA reads TGTGCCAGCAGCTCAGGGACAGGGGGCCACTATGGCTACACCTTC. Translating gives CASSSGTGGHYGYTF.

This chain connects TRBV15 to TRBJ1-6, with a possible D match to TRBD1 (6 bases). In germline, CDR1 is LNHNV, CDR2 YYDKDF (reference sequence). V was pared by 1 base and J by 10 bases, with 11 bases between. This CDR3 is 14 amino acids long. CDR3 loop: CATSRVGGRSPLHF. In DNA, the CDR3 is TGTGCCACCAGCAGAGTAGGGGGACGCTCACCCCTCCACTTT.

The chain combines TRBV6-6 with TRBJ2-5, with 14 positions matching TRBD2. Germline trimming cut 5 bases from V and 5 bases from J; bases unmatched to any gene: 4. Germline CDR1 is MNHNY and CDR2 is SVGAGI (reference sequence). This CDR3 region has 15 residues. In nucleotides, the CDR3 is TGTGCCAGCAGTACGGGACTAGCGGGAGCGGAGACCCAGTACTTC. This sequence encodes CASSTGLAGAETQYF.

This clone was observed a handful of times. This chain uses TRBV4-2 with TRBJ2-1; the match to TRBD2 covers 9 bases. Germline CDR1 reads LGHNA; CDR2 reads YNFKEQ. J was trimmed by 1 base and V by 0 bases; bases with no gene match: 7. The CDR3 contains 18 residues. DNA for the CDR3: TGTGCCAGCAGCCAAGATACGTTTAGCGGGGGATCCTACAATGAGCAGTTCTTC. Its protein is CASSQDTFSGGSYNEQFF.

This clone came up once. V is TRBV19 and J is TRBJ2-7; D gene uncertain. This CDR3 region has 12 residues. CDR1 and CDR2 from the germline V gene are LNHDA and SQIVND (reference sequence). Trimming cost V 5 bases and J 0 bases, with 5 bases left between them. As DNA, the CDR3 is TGTGCCAGTAGTCGCGACTCCTACGAGCAGTACTTC. Translated: CASSRDSYEQYF.

This clone was counted once. The J gene is TRBJ2-5, the V gene TRBV11-2; TRBD2 matches at 12 bases. The CDR3 extends over 18 amino acids. Germline V gene sequence: CDR1 SGHAT, CDR2 FQNNGV. The V gene end was trimmed by 4 bases and the J gene end by 2 bases; junction bases not matched to a gene: 11. CDR3 region: CASSSYDRLAGEQETQYF. The DNA for the CDR3 is TGTGCCAGCAGCTCGTACGATCGACTAGCGGGAGAACAAGAGACCCAGTACTTC.

This clone was detected a few times. The chain is built from TRBV10-3 and TRBJ2-7; 9 nucleotides match TRBD2. CDR3 length: 14 residues. CDR1 is ENHRY and CDR2 is SYGVKD in the germline V gene. The trim removed 6 bases at V and 5 bases at J, leaving 8 bases unmatched. The CDR3 sequence: CAIRGASGMDEQYF. CDR3 DNA: TGTGCCATCAGAGGAGCTAGCGGGATGGACGAGCAGTACTTC.

The chain couples TRBV6-6 to TRBJ2-7, with 7 bases matching TRBD1. This CDR3 contains 14 residues. Trimming cost V 9 bases and J 1 base; bases outside gene matches: 9. Per the germline V gene, CDR1 is MNHNY and CDR2 is SVGAGI (reference sequence). Here the CDR3 reads CASQGRDRSYEQYF. In DNA, the CDR3 is TGTGCCAGTCAAGGAAGGGACAGATCCTACGAGCAGTACTTC.

This clone was seen many times. The rearrangement links TRBV4-3 to TRBJ1-2; maybe TRBD1 (6 bases). The CDR3 totals 16 residues. Looked up from germline, CDR1 is LGHNA and CDR2 is YSLEER. V shed 3 bases and J shed 7 bases, with 21 bases lying between them. The CDR3 coding sequence is TGCGCCAGCAGCCACCTCGGACAGATCGGCCTCGTTGGCTACACCTTC. This sequence encodes CASSHLGQIGLVGYTF.

The V and J genes are TRBV7-9 and TRBJ2-7, with D hard to call. The CDR3 length is 14 residues. V was trimmed by 3 bases and J by 0 bases, leaving 9 bases between them. CDR1 and CDR2 (germline): SEHNR, FQNEAQ (reference sequence). The CDR3, as DNA: TGTGCCAGCAGCTTCCAGTTCTTCTCCTACGAGCAGTACTTC. Translating gives CASSFQFFSYEQYF.

This CDR3 is CASSEVRRTGYEQYF. CDR3 nucleotide sequence: TGCGCCAGCAGCGAGGTGAGGCGGACAGGCTACGAGCAGTACTTC. The V gene is TRBV10-1, the J gene TRBJ2-7, with 7 nucleotides matching TRBD1. This CDR3 has 15 amino acids. Per the germline V gene, CDR1 is WNHNN and CDR2 is SYGVQD (reference sequence). The ends lost 6 bases at V and 3 bases at J; junction bases unmatched: 11.

The chain recombines TRBV7-2 with TRBJ2-3; 11 bases are shared with TRBD2. The CDR3 contains 16 residues. Germline V gene lookup returns CDR1 SGHTA and CDR2 FQGNSA. V trimming: 3 bases; J trimming: 6 bases; junction bases outside the gene matches: 8. CDR3 residues: CASSLTSGTLGDTQYF. The CDR3 DNA reads as TGTGCCAGCAGCTTGACTAGCGGGACTCTAGGGGATACGCAGTATTTT.

This sequence joins TRBV11-3 and TRBJ1-3; D remains unclear. This CDR3 spans 14 amino acids. The V gene's germline CDR1 is SGHNT and CDR2 YENEEA. The V end was cut by 5 bases, the J end by 4 bases, with 12 bases between. The CDR3 reads CASSLNSRGNTIYF. The DNA of the CDR3 is TGTGCCAGCAGCCTAAACTCGAGAGGAAACACCATATATTTT.

The chain joins TRBV5-1 to TRBJ2-1; D is unresolved. The CDR3 extends over 13 amino acids. The germline CDR1 and CDR2 sequences are SGHRS and YFSETQ. V dropped 0 bases and J dropped 3 bases, with 4 bases sitting between them. The CDR3 region is CASSLVGYNEQFF. CDR3 nucleotides: TGCGCCAGCAGCTTGGTCGGCTACAATGAGCAGTTCTTC. The whole variable domain, remainder taken from reference TRBV5-1 and TRBJ2-1, is KAGVTQTPRYLIKTRGQQVTLSCSPISGHRSVSWYQQTPGQGLQFLFEYFSETQRNKGNFPGRFSGRQFSNSRSEMNVSTLELGDSALYLCASSLVGYNEQFFGPGTRLTVL.